This entry concerns a single TCR beta chain. What it recognizes is unknown. The CDR3 has 14 residues. CDR1 is SGHNT and CDR2 is YYREEE in the germline V gene (reference sequence). Trimming took 2 bases from V and 8 from J; bases not matched to a gene: 8. The data stem from a study of cytomegalovirus exposure and HLA in healthy donors. Study outcomes and limitations: Common viral pathogens (according to a later analysis) appeared linked to several of the most significant clusters. In vitro experiments confirmed that a few CMV-associated chains were specific for CMV antigens.

Unrecorded immune exposure was likely among donors, who were nominally healthy when sampled. The study ran its PCR with 60 Vbeta and 13 Jbeta primers. Sequenced by immunoSEQ multiplex PCR; TCRdb stores in-frame clones only, minus some. In the table there are approximately 110,000 clones, around 78% of which are singletons. The TCR was taken from a man aged 55-75 years in good health and CMV-seropositive. The sequenced sample was PBMCs. The chain employs TRBV5-4 and TRBJ1-1, with 8 bases aligning to TRBD1. Written as DNA, the CDR3 is TGTGCCAGCAGCTTAATGCAGGGGGCGGTCGAAGCTTTCTTT. As protein: CASSLMQGAVEAFF.